This T cell receptor (beta chain) was captured in a study of blood T cell repertoires in COVID-19 (dated by TCRdb to 2019 to 2021). Broadly, across the study: Collaborator samples came from the United States, Italy and Spain and covered acute and convalescent phases of COVID-19. Samples came from the ongoing ImmuneRACE study (first 160 participants) plus 1,254 subjects from 6 global collaborators. HLA class I and class II types, where available, came from metadata supplied by the sample provider rather than from assay-based typing. Deeply sampled blood TCRbeta repertoires from subjects exposed to, actively infected with, or recovered from COVID-19 were included in the dataset. A freely available public database, intended as a resource for researchers studying the immune response to SARS-CoV-2, is where the repertoires were released. The sample metadata nearly always contained a de-identified subject ID, COVID-19 status, age in years and sex. The prospective study material was composed of cDNA or gDNA derived from T cells, B-cell-depleted T cells, or PBMCs.

Including cysteine and phenylalanine, the CDR3 has 16 amino acids. The sequence is cut down to CDR3 DNA, 48 bases in frame from base 1. Trimming leaves V shorter by 6 bases and J shorter by 4 bases, with the junction holding 5 bases beyond the gene matches. CDR1 and CDR2 were assigned from the germline V gene as SNHLY and FYNNEI. TCRbeta CDR3 regions were amplified from genomic DNA by means of the immunoSEQ Assay, a bias-controlled multiplex PCR. The paper's processing steps were these. Within the assay, amplification of reference gene primers was used to estimate how many nucleated cells each sample contained. To quantify the absolute abundance of each unique TCRbeta CDR3 rearrangement, sequence reads were collapsed and filtered. For each sample, productive Simpson clonality was calculated as the square root of Simpson's diversity index over productive rearrangements. Imported from immuneACCESS, the table was reduced by TCRdb to in-frame sequences with V and J called. These copies leave out some clones; in studies compared against another copy, an unresolved V gene accounts for under half, and the cause of the remainder is not known. Clone size and the V and J calls come from that table; the DNA yielded D and trimming. This sample gives 250,000 to 350,000 clones in total; 70% to 85% of them show up just once. The top ten clonotypes cover roughly 1.5% of the sample.

Study-level results and caveats: The quantity of clinical and demographic metadata differed by source and by participant and was supplied without curation.

Points on this clone: The specificity of this receptor is unknown. Within one base of it there is no much larger clone, and no base qualities were kept.

One collaborating source in Seattle enrolled patients during active infection and followed them longitudinally through the course of disease. The collaborating institutions used their own protocols to collect whole blood in K2EDTA tubes. Collaborator samples were shipped for TCRbeta analysis as frozen whole blood, isolated PBMCs, or DNA extracted from either sample type. The V and J segments used are TRBV2 and TRBJ2-1; 14 nucleotides in the junction match TRBD2. The source is a human donor with COVID-19, enrolled during active disease. The donor label of this sample is uncertain. Sequencing was done on a sample of peripheral blood. This receptor carries the CDR3 CASRGLAGASYNEQFF. The DNA is as follows: TGTGCCAGCAGGGGACTAGCGGGAGCCTCTTACAATGAGCAGTTCTTC.